These 32 T cell receptor beta chains were sequenced from one sample in a study of cytomegalovirus exposure and HLA in healthy donors. Profiling relied on immunoSEQ multiplex PCR, and the TCRdb table lists in-frame clones only, not all of them. The repertoire consists of about 150,000 clones, with 89% occurring once and the leading ten covering around 9%. Sequenced: PBMCs. These receptors all stem from a woman between 18 and 30 years old in good health and CMV-seropositive.

The rearrangement links TRBV6-6 to TRBJ1-1; weak D call: TRBD1 (6 bases). Per the germline V gene, CDR1 is MNHNY and CDR2 is SVGAGI (reference sequence). There are 15 residues in the CDR3. V lost 4 bases, J lost 3 bases, and 15 bases lay in between. CDR3 nucleotides: TGTGCCAGCAGTTGGGGGGGGCGAGGCGACACTGAAGCTTTCTTT. It translates to CASSWGGRGDTEAFF.

The chain couples TRBV12-5 to TRBJ2-5, with D possibly TRBD1 on 6 matching bases. V lost 5 bases and J lost 1, with 11 bases in between. In germline, CDR1 is LGHNT, CDR2 FRNRAP. The CDR3 is 14 amino acids. The CDR3 bases are TGTGCTAGTGGTATCGGACAGAGCCAAGAGACCCAGTACTTC. As protein: CASGIGQSQETQYF.

The chain carries TRBV2 and TRBJ1-5, with unresolved D. V lost 3 bases and J 6 bases, leaving 12 bases between the germline ends. The CDR3 is 14 residues long. Germline CDR1 is SNHLY and CDR2 is FYNNEI. The CDR3 region is CASSDLTGGQPQHF. The DNA of the CDR3 is TGTGCCAGCAGTGATTTGACGGGAGGTCAGCCCCAGCATTTT.

The V and J genes are TRBV19 and TRBJ1-1, with unresolved D. CDR1 and CDR2 from the germline V gene are LNHDA and SQIVND (reference sequence). The CDR3 is 14 amino acids. V was shortened by 7 bases and J by 0 bases, with 12 bases between the two germline ends. DNA of the CDR3: TGTGCCAGTATGGCGGTCCTTTTGAACACTGAAGCTTTCTTT. It is translated as CASMAVLLNTEAFF.

The chain has TRBV5-1 and TRBJ1-6; D perhaps matches TRBD1 (5 bases). V was shortened by 0 bases and J by 7 bases, with 11 bases between the two germline ends. CDR1 is SGHRS and CDR2 is YFSETQ in the germline V gene. CDR3 length: 15 residues. Here the CDR3 DNA reads TGCGCCAGCAGCTTGGATAGGGGAATCAATTCACCCCTCCACTTT. Residues: CASSLDRGINSPLHF.

The genes are TRBV30 and TRBJ2-1, with 10 bases matching TRBD1. The CDR3 has 15 amino acids. V shed 2 bases, J shed 1 base, and the junction held 2 bases outside the gene matches. The germline V gene encodes CDR1 GTSNPN and CDR2 SVGIG (reference sequence). CDR3 region: CAWSRTGGSYNEQFF. CDR3 DNA sequence: TGTGCCTGGAGTCGGACAGGGGGGTCCTACAATGAGCAGTTCTTC. Variable domain in full (rest from reference TRBV30 and TRBJ2-1): SQTIHQWPATLVQPVGSPLSLECTVEGTSNPNLYWYRQAAGRGLQLLFYSVGIGQISSEVPQNLSASRPQDRQFILSSKKLLLSDSGFYLCAWSRTGGSYNEQFFGPGTRLTVL.

The rearrangement joins TRBV28 to TRBJ2-5, with 7 bases fitting TRBD2. The V gene end was trimmed by 6 bases and the J gene end by 0 bases; junction bases not matched to a gene: 10. The germline V gene encodes CDR1 MDHEN and CDR2 SYDVKM. The CDR3 covers 16 residues. The CDR3 protein is CASRGPSGAYQETQYF. CDR3 nucleotide sequence: TGTGCCAGCAGAGGTCCCAGCGGGGCATACCAAGAGACCCAGTACTTC.

This chain links TRBV7-9 with TRBJ2-7; perhaps TRBD1 as D (5 bases). V was shortened by 3 bases and J by 7 bases, with 19 bases between the two germline ends. Germline loops: CDR1 SEHNR, CDR2 FQNEAQ (reference sequence). The CDR3 covers 15 residues. CDR3 nucleotides: TGTGCCAGCAGCTTGGGTTGGGGCAGGGCAGGGGAGCAGTACTTC. Protein product: CASSLGWGRAGEQYF.

The CDR3 region has the DNA TGTGCCAGCAGCCCTTTATCGCGGGAAAACACTGAAGCTTTCTTT. Its translation is CASSPLSRENTEAFF. The chain uses TRBV6-6 and TRBJ1-1; D unresolved. Deletions cut 6 bases from V and 2 bases from J, with 16 bases between. Germline V gene sequence: CDR1 MNHNY, CDR2 SVGAGI (reference sequence). This CDR3 is 15 amino acids long.

The rearrangement joins TRBV9 to TRBJ1-3; D remains unclear. V lost 0 bases, J lost 0 bases, and 7 bases lay in between. CDR3 length equals 15 residues. Germline CDR1 and CDR2: SGDLS and YYNGEE. The CDR3: CASSVAGSSGNTIYF. The CDR3 nucleotides read TGTGCCAGCAGCGTAGCTGGGAGCTCTGGAAACACCATATATTTT.

This clone was detected once. The rearrangement joins TRBV5-6 to TRBJ1-1, with D maybe TRBD1 (6 bases). The V end was cut by 6 bases, the J end by 0 bases, with 15 bases between. The CDR3 is 15 residues long. Germline CDR1 SGHDT, CDR2 YYEEEE. The CDR3 nucleotides read TGTGCCAGCATTCATAGACAGGTGATGAACACTGAAGCTTTCTTT. Its protein is CASIHRQVMNTEAFF.

This sequence joins TRBV7-9 and TRBJ2-3; maybe TRBD2 (6 bases). The CDR3 runs to 17 residues. Germline V gene lookup returns CDR1 SEHNR and CDR2 FQNEAQ (reference sequence). Trimming left V 5 bases short and J 0 bases short, with 18 bases between. CDR3 in DNA: TGTGCCAGCAGCCTACTTTGGGGACTTGAGAGCACAGATACGCAGTATTTT. It codes for CASSLLWGLESTDTQYF.

The genes are TRBV2 and TRBJ2-2; 11 bases align to TRBD2. The CDR3 runs to 15 residues. CDR1 is SNHLY and CDR2 is FYNNEI in the germline V gene. The junction had 7 bases not matched to a gene; V was cut back by 7 bases and J by 6 bases. The CDR3 coding sequence is TGTGCCAGCATGATGGGTAGCGGGGGGGCCGGGGAGCTGTTTTTT. Its translation: CASMMGSGGAGELFF.

This clone is a singleton in its sample. This sequence joins TRBV4-2 and TRBJ2-7, with D maybe TRBD1 (6 bases). The CDR3 runs 15 residues. Germline V lookup: CDR1 LGHNA, CDR2 YNFKEQ. Deletions cut 0 bases from V and 12 bases from J, with 21 bases between. CDR3 sequence reads: CASSQEAGNRAKVYF. The CDR3 bases are TGTGCCAGCAGCCAAGAGGCTGGGAACAGGGCAAAGGTGTACTTC.

This rearrangement joins TRBV4-2 to TRBJ1-1; D is uncertain. The CDR3 spans 13 residues. V was clipped by 0 bases and J by 4 bases, with 6 bases between them. The germline gives CDR1 LGHNA, CDR2 YNFKEQ. The CDR3, as DNA: TGTGCCAGCAGCCAAGAGGCTCCCACTGAAGCTTTCTTT. Translated: CASSQEAPTEAFF.

The gene calls are TRBV9 and TRBJ2-3, with 10 bases identical to TRBD2. The CDR3 is 17 amino acids. The V gene end was trimmed by 0 bases and the J gene end by 3 bases; junction bases not matched to a gene: 7. The V gene's germline CDR1 is SGDLS and CDR2 YYNGEE. DNA of the CDR3: TGTGCCAGCAGCGTAGGGCTAGCGGGGGCCCTTACAGATACGCAGTATTTT. Amino acid sequence: CASSVGLAGALTDTQYF.

The chain uses TRBV6-5 and TRBJ1-1; D is possibly TRBD1 (5 bases). This CDR3 has 14 amino acids. Trimming left V 6 bases short and J 5 bases short, with 16 bases between. The germline V gene has CDR1 MNHEY and CDR2 SVGAGI. CDR3 sequence: CASRRDSRGTEAFF. The DNA for the CDR3 is TGTGCCAGCAGAAGAGACAGTCGAGGAACTGAAGCTTTCTTT.

The J gene is TRBJ1-1, the V gene TRBV12-5; 11 positions match TRBD1. CDR1 and CDR2 from the germline V gene are LGHNT and FRNRAP. CDR3 length: 15 amino acids. The junction had 11 bases not matched to a gene; V was cut back by 4 bases and J by 10 bases. CDR3 bases: TGTGCTAGTGGTTCCAGGACAGGGGGCCAGTCGGTAGCTTTCTTT. Translated, it gives CASGSRTGGQSVAFF. Full variable domain (outside the CDR3, taken from reference TRBV12-5 and TRBJ1-1): DARVTQTPRHKVTEMGQEVTMRCQPILGHNTVFWYRQTMMQGLELLAYFRNRAPLDDSGMPKDRFSAEMPDATLATLKIQPSEPRDSAVYFCASGSRTGGQSVAFFGQGTRLTVV.

V is TRBV28 and J is TRBJ1-1, with 8 bases fitting TRBD1. Germline lookup yields CDR1 MDHEN and CDR2 SYDVKM. The CDR3 spans 14 residues. V lost 3 bases and J lost 4; bases outside the gene matches: 4. This CDR3 is CASSLTGASTEAFF. In nucleotides, the CDR3 is TGTGCCAGCAGTTTGACAGGGGCGAGCACTGAAGCTTTCTTT.

V is TRBV27 and J is TRBJ2-7; D gene unclear. V lost 10 bases and J 3 bases, leaving 10 bases between the germline ends. The CDR3 is 11 residues long. CDR1 and CDR2 from the germline V gene are MNHEY and SMNVEV (reference sequence). CDR3 DNA sequence: TGTGCCACCAATTTCGGCTACGAGCAGTACTTC. Amino acids: CATNFGYEQYF.

The rearrangement joins TRBV30 to TRBJ2-3, with D hard to call. The CDR3 consists of 16 residues. Germline values: CDR1 GTSNPN, CDR2 SVGIG (reference sequence). Trimming removed 8 bases at V and 2 bases at J, with 23 bases between. In DNA, the CDR3 is TGTGCCGGGCGACCCGACACCGGAATGTACACAGATACGCAGTATTTT. Translation: CAGRPDTGMYTDTQYF.

The V and J genes are TRBV6-5 and TRBJ2-1; no clear D. This CDR3 spans 14 amino acids. Trimming removed 7 bases from V and 3 bases from J, with 13 bases in between. Germline V gene sequence: CDR1 MNHEY, CDR2 SVGAGI. CDR3 DNA: TGTGCCAGCACCCCCAGCGCGGACTACAATGAGCAGTTCTTC. Encoded protein: CASTPSADYNEQFF.

The V and J genes are TRBV6-4 and TRBJ2-3, with TRBD2 matching 8 bases. CDR3 length: 15 residues. The V gene's germline CDR1 is MRHNA and CDR2 SNTAGT. V shed 10 bases and J 3 bases; nucleotides not matched to a gene: 12. CDR3 amino acids: CAISPGGSGTDTQYF. The CDR3 nucleotides read TGTGCCATCTCCCCGGGGGGGTCGGGTACAGATACGCAGTATTTT.

V and J are TRBV27 and TRBJ2-1; maybe TRBD2 (6 bases). This CDR3 contains 12 residues. V gave up 6 bases and J gave up 10 bases, with 13 bases separating them. In germline, CDR1 is MNHEY, CDR2 SMNVEV (reference sequence). The CDR3 spells CASSLGGLEQFF. In DNA form, the CDR3 reads TGTGCCAGCAGCCTGGGGGGTTTGGAGCAGTTCTTC.

V usage is TRBV11-3 and J usage is TRBJ2-2; no clear D. The ends were cut back, 5 bases at V and 6 bases at J, with 13 bases in the middle. CDR3 length: 14 residues. Germline V lookup: CDR1 SGHNT, CDR2 YENEEA. CDR3 nucleotide sequence: TGTGCCAGCAGCCCCGGGTATACCCCCGGGGAGCTGTTTTTT. Its translation is CASSPGYTPGELFF.

V and J are TRBV30 and TRBJ2-5; TRBD2 aligns across 9 bases. Germline V CDR1 and CDR2: GTSNPN, SVGIG (reference sequence). With V trimmed by 3 bases and J by 5 bases, 10 bases remained unmatched. CDR3 length equals 15 residues. The CDR3 protein is CAWRGRITSGETQYF. The CDR3 DNA follows: TGTGCCTGGAGGGGGCGAATCACTAGCGGGGAGACCCAGTACTTC. Variable domain in full (rest from reference TRBV30 and TRBJ2-5): SQTIHQWPATLVQPVGSPLSLECTVEGTSNPNLYWYRQAAGRGLQLLFYSVGIGQISSEVPQNLSASRPQDRQFILSSKKLLLSDSGFYLCAWRGRITSGETQYFGPGTRLLVL.

This chain links TRBV27 with TRBJ2-3; tentative D call: TRBD1 (8 bases). In germline, CDR1 is MNHEY, CDR2 SMNVEV (reference sequence). V was trimmed by 5 bases and J by 4 bases, leaving 16 bases between them. This CDR3 comprises 15 residues. The chain's CDR3 is CASSVTGGAPDTQYF. CDR3 nucleotides: TGTGCCAGCAGTGTCACAGGGGGGGCCCCAGATACGCAGTATTTT.

The J gene is TRBJ2-2, the V gene TRBV5-1; 7 bases align to TRBD2. Trimming at V came to 0 bases and at J to 7 bases, leaving 3 bases not matched to a gene. Germline V CDR1 and CDR2: SGHRS, YFSETQ. The CDR3 sequence is 14 residues long. CDR3 nucleotide sequence: TGCGCCAGCAGCTTGGCGGCGGGGGTCGGGGAGCTGTTTTTT. This translates into CASSLAAGVGELFF.

The rearrangement joins TRBV6-5 to TRBJ2-7, with 9 bases that match TRBD1. The CDR3 is made up of 13 amino acids. J was trimmed by 6 bases and V by 4 bases; bases with no gene match: 4. Germline-derived CDR1 and CDR2 are MNHEY and SVGAGI. CDR3 DNA: TGTGCCAGCAGTTCACAGGGGGCGGGCGAGCAGTACTTC. Its protein is CASSSQGAGEQYF.

This clone came up once. This sequence joins TRBV27 and TRBJ2-7; no clear D gene. Germline assignment: CDR1 MNHEY and CDR2 SMNVEV (reference sequence). This CDR3 region has 13 residues. Trimming removed 6 bases from V and 3 bases from J, with 12 bases in between. The CDR3 DNA is TGTGCCAGCAGGTCTCTTGGCCGCTACGAGCAGTACTTC. Translated: CASRSLGRYEQYF.

This clone was observed a handful of times. The genes are TRBV7-2 and TRBJ2-7, with D perhaps matching TRBD1 (6 bases). CDR1 is SGHTA and CDR2 is FQGNSA in the germline V gene. This CDR3 is 14 amino acids long. Between the trimmed V and J ends, which lost 6 bases and 0 bases, there was a span of 12 bases. The DNA for the CDR3 is TGTGCCAGCAGACAAACAGGGTCCTCCTACGAGCAGTACTTC. Its translation is CASRQTGSSYEQYF.

For this clone: The same CDR3 can be traced to other DNA sequences in this sample. This chain uses TRBV9 with TRBJ2-2; 12 bases match TRBD2. Germline CDR1 is SGDLS and CDR2 is YYNGEE. J lost 4 bases, V lost 0 bases, and 1 base had no gene match. This CDR3 has 16 residues. CDR3 loop: CASSVGLAGATGELFF. CDR3 coding DNA: TGTGCCAGCAGCGTAGGACTAGCGGGGGCCACCGGGGAGCTGTTTTTT.